These 13 T cell receptor beta chains originate from one sample sequenced in a study of metastatic and nonmetastatic thyroid tumors. Until they underwent thyroid surgery, no patient had received any treatment. TCRdb re-called clones via MiXCR from the PCR reads. In the table there are a few thousand clones, 30% to 35% of which are singletons. Source material: adjacent normal tissue. The source of these receptors is a female donor with papillary thyroid cancer or a benign thyroid nodule (not recorded which). Some clones in this sample may be carry-over from other donors' samples.

This clone was picked up a small number of times. The chain links TRBV19 to TRBJ1-5; a weak D match, TRBD1 (5 bases). The V and J ends lost 4 bases and 3 bases respectively, with 7 bases between them. The V gene's germline CDR1 is LNHDA and CDR2 SQIVND (reference sequence). There are 13 residues in the CDR3. As DNA, the CDR3 is TGTGCCAGTAGTAGGGGCTACAATCAGCCCCAGCATTTT. This gives the protein CASSRGYNQPQHF.

The rearrangement links TRBV9 to TRBJ1-2, with 8 positions matching TRBD1. V lost 0 bases and J lost 7; bases outside the gene matches: 11. CDR3 length: 16 residues. Germline V gene lookup returns CDR1 SGDLS and CDR2 YYNGEE. The CDR3 sequence: CASSVDGQGFYSGYTF. The CDR3 DNA is TGTGCCAGCAGCGTAGATGGACAGGGTTTTTATTCTGGCTACACCTTC.

This chain connects TRBV10-1 to TRBJ2-3, with 14 bases lining up with TRBD2. CDR1 is WNHNN, CDR2 SYGVQD, per germline (reference sequence). There are 19 residues in the CDR3. Trimming cost V 4 bases and J 2 bases; bases outside gene matches: 11. The CDR3 DNA is TGCGCCAGCAGTGGGCCGACTAGCGGGAGGGCCTATGACACAGATACGCAGTATTTT. Protein sequence: CASSGPTSGRAYDTDTQYF.

This chain links TRBV4-2 with TRBJ2-7; D unclear. The CDR3 is 14 residues long. Trimming took off 0 bases at V and 5 bases at J, with 11 bases between the two ends. CDR1 is LGHNA, CDR2 YNFKEQ, per germline. The CDR3 here is CASSQDQRTDEQYF. CDR3 sequence (DNA): TGTGCCAGCAGCCAAGACCAGCGAACCGACGAGCAGTACTTC.

This clone is large within its sample. V is TRBV27 and J is TRBJ1-2; no clear D. The CDR3 is 15 amino acids. CDR1 MNHEY and CDR2 SMNVEV come from the germline V gene (reference sequence). Trimming pared 4 bases from V and 4 bases from J, leaving 16 bases between. In DNA form, the CDR3 reads TGTGCCAGCAGTTCCTCAGGAAGTTCTTTCTATGGCTACACCTTC. Amino acids: CASSSSGSSFYGYTF.

This clone was seen a handful of times. This chain uses TRBV2 with TRBJ1-1; D is unclear. Per the germline V gene, CDR1 is SNHLY and CDR2 is FYNNEI. The V gene lost 6 bases and the J gene lost 4 bases, with 6 bases spanning the gap. The CDR3 runs to 11 residues. CDR3 loop: CASSRFTEAFF. CDR3 bases: TGTGCCAGCAGCCGATTCACTGAAGCTTTCTTT.

The CDR3 DNA reads as TGTGCCAGCAGTTCCCCACGCGCGGATGAGCAGTTCTTC. It encodes CASSSPRADEQFF. This chain links TRBV6-5 with TRBJ2-1; D is unclear. Deletions cut 4 bases from V and 8 bases from J, with 12 bases between. CDR1 and CDR2 from the germline V gene are MNHEY and SVGAGI. This CDR3 comprises 13 residues.

This clone turned up a few times. The genes are TRBV15 and TRBJ2-3; D unresolved. The CDR3 sequence is 12 residues long. The ends were cut back, 1 base at V and 4 bases at J, with 3 bases in the middle. Germline CDR1 LNHNV, CDR2 YYDKDF (reference sequence). The CDR3 spells CATSRGADTQYF. The DNA of the CDR3 is TGTGCCACCAGCAGAGGGGCAGATACGCAGTATTTT.

The table lists this clone with a few counts. The chain uses TRBV28 and TRBJ1-4, with TRBD1 matching 7 bases. CDR1 and CDR2 from the germline V gene are MDHEN and SYDVKM. Unmatched junction bases numbered 4, after V lost 6 bases and J lost 0 bases. This CDR3 is 15 amino acids long. As DNA, the CDR3 is TGTGCCAGCAGATACAGGGGCGCAACTAATGAAAAACTGTTTTTT. Protein product: CASRYRGATNEKLFF.

The V and J genes are TRBV6-1 and TRBJ1-2; TRBD1 matches 7 bases. Per the germline V gene, CDR1 is MNHNS and CDR2 is SASEGT. The CDR3 runs to 16 residues. V trimming: 5 bases; J trimming: 0 bases; junction bases outside the gene matches: 9. The CDR3 sequence: CASSIGQATSNYGYTF. Here the CDR3 DNA reads TGTGCCAGCAGTATTGGACAGGCTACCTCTAACTATGGCTACACCTTC.

By sample fraction, this clone is medium-sized (0.01 to 0.1%). V usage is TRBV20-1 and J usage is TRBJ1-5, with D unclear. The germline V gene has CDR1 DFQATT and CDR2 SNEGSKA (reference sequence). Trimming took off 2 bases at V and 4 bases at J, with 15 bases between the two ends. The CDR3 length is 15 residues. The CDR3 coding sequence is TGCAGTGCTAGATTAGCAAATGGGTTGAATCAGCCCCAGCATTTT. Amino acid sequence: CSARLANGLNQPQHF.

To note about this clone: At one of its ends the junction is not consistent with the germline gene, which may arise from a read error. The CDR3 reads CTSSLGGPSPIEQYF. Written as DNA, the CDR3 is TGTACCAGCAGTTTGGGGGGGCCCTCCCCCATCGAGCAGTACTTC. The chain has TRBV28 and TRBJ2-7; tentative D call: TRBD2 (7 bases). This CDR3 has 15 residues. Germline V gene lookup returns CDR1 MDHEN and CDR2 SYDVKM.

This chain uses TRBV2 with TRBJ2-7, with 8 nucleotides matching TRBD1. There are 15 residues in the CDR3. CDR1 is SNHLY and CDR2 is FYNNEI in the germline V gene. V was pared by 2 bases and J by 7 bases, with 10 bases of the junction left unmatched. CDR3 sequence (DNA): TGTGCCAGCAGTGAAAATTACAGGGGGTCTGGGGAGCAGTACTTC. This gives the protein CASSENYRGSGEQYF.